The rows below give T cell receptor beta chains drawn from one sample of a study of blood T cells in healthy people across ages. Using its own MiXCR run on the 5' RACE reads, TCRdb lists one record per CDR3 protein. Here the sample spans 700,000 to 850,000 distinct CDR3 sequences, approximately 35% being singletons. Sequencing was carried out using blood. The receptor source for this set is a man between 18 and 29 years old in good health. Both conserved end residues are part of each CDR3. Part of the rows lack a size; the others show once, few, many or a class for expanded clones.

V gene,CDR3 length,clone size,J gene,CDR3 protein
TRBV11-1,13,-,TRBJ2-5,CASSAGSEETQYF
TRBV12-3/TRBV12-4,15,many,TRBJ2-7,CASSFDRGSSYEQYF
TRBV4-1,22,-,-,CASSQDSGQGDLATRSRKTQYF
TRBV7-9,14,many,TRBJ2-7,CASAPSGGSYEQYF
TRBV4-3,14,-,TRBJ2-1,CASSQQRSYNEQFF
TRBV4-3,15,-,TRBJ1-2,CASSQDTAGFGGYTF
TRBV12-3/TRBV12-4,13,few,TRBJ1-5,CASSFANRERQHF
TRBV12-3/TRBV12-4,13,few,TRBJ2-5,CASSYIQGNEQYF
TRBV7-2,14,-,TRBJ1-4,CASSKAPGGEKLFF
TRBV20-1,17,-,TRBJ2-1,CSARPTSGGASYNEQFF
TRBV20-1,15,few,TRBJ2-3,CSASPGTAGTDTQYF
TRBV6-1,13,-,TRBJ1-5,CASSDVGNQPKHF